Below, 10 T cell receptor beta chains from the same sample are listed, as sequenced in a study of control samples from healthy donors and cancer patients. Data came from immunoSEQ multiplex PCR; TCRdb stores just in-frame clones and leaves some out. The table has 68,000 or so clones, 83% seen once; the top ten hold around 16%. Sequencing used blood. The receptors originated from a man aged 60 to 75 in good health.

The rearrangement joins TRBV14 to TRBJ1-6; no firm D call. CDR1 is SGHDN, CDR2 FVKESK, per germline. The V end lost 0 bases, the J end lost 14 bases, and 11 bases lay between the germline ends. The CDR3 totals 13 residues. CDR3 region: CASSQEEGTALHF. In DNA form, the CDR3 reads TGTGCCAGCAGCCAAGAAGAGGGAACGGCCCTCCACTTT. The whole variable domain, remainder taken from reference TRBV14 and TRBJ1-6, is EAGVTQFPSHSVIEKGQTVTLRCDPISGHDNLYWYRRVMGKEIKFLLHFVKESKQDESGMPNNRFLAERTGGTYSTLKVQPAELEDSGVYFCASSQEEGTALHFGNGTRLTVT.

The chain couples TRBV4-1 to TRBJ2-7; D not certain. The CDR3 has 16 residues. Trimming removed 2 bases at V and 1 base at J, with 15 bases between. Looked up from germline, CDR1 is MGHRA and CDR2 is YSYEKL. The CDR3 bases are TGCGCCAGCAGCCAAAACCCCAAGAGTCTATCCTACGAGCAGTACTTC. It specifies CASSQNPKSLSYEQYF.

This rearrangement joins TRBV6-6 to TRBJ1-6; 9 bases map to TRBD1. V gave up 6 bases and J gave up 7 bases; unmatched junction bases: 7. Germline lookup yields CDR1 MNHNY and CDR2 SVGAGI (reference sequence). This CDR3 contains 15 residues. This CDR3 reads CASSSADRGNSPLHF. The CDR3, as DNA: TGTGCCAGCAGCTCGGCAGACAGGGGGAATTCACCCCTCCACTTT.

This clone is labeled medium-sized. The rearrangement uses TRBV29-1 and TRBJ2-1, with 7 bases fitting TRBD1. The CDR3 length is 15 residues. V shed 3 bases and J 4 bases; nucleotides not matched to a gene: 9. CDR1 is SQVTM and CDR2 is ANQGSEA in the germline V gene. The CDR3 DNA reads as TGCAGCGTTGAGGTCTGGGACAGTAAATACAATGAGCAGTTCTTC. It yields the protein CSVEVWDSKYNEQFF.

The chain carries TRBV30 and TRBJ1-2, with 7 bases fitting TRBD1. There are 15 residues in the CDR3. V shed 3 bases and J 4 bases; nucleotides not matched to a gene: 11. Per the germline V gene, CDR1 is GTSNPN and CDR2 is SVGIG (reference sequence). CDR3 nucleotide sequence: TGTGCCTGGAGGTCGGGCTACAGGGGCGTCTATGGCTACACCTTC. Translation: CAWRSGYRGVYGYTF.

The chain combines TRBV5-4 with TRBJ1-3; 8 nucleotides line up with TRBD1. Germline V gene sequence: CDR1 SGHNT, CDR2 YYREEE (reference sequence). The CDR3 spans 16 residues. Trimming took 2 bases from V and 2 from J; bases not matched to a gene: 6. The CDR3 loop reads CASSFKPQGAGNTIYF. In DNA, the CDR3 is TGTGCCAGCAGCTTTAAGCCACAGGGGGCTGGAAACACCATATATTTT.

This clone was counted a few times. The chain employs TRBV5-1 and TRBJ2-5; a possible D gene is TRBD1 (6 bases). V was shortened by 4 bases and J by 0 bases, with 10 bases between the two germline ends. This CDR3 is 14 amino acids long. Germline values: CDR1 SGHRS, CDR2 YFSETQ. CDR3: CASSKDSNQETQYF. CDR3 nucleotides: TGCGCCAGCAGCAAGGACAGCAACCAAGAGACCCAGTACTTC.

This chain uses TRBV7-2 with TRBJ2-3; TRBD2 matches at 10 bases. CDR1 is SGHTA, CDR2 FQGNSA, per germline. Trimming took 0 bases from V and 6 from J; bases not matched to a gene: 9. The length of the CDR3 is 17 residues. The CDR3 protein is CASSLALAGGPQDTQYF. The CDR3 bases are TGTGCCAGCAGCTTAGCGTTAGCGGGAGGACCTCAGGATACGCAGTATTTT.

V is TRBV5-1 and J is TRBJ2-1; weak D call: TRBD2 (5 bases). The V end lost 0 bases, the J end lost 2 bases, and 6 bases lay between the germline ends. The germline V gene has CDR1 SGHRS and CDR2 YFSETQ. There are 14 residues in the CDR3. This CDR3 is CASSLGGPYNEQFF. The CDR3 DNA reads TGCGCCAGCAGCTTGGGAGGGCCCTACAATGAGCAGTTCTTC.

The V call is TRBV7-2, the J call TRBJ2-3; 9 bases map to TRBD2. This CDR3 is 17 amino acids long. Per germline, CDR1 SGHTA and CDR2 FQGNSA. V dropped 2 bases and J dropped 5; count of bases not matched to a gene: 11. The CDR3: CASSLNAGGPLGDTQYF. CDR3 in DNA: TGTGCCAGCAGCTTAAATGCGGGAGGGCCGTTGGGAGATACGCAGTATTTT.